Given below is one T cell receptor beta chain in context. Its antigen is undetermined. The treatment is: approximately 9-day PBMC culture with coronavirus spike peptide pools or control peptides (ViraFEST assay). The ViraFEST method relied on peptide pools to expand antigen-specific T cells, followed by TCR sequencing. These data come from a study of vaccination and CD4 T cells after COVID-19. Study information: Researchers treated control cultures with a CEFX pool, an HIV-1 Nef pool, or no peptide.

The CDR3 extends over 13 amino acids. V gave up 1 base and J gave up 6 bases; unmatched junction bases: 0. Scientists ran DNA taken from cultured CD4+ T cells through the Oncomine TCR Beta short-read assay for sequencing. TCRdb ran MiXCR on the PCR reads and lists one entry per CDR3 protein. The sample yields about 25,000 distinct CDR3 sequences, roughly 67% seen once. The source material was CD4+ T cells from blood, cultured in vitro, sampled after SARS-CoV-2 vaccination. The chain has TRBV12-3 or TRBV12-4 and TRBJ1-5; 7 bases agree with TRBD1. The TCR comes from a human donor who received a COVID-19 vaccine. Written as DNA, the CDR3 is TGTGCCAGCAGTTTAGAGGGGGCTCAGCCCCAGCATTTT. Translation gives CASSLEGAQPQHF.